This T cell receptor (beta chain) was observed in a study of cytomegalovirus exposure and HLA in healthy donors. Study-level results: Earlier analysis yielded a pattern in which most TCR beta V segments were productive about 90% or about 30% of the time. It was reported that TCR beta sequences correctly inferred the HLA-A and HLA-B alleles for most subjects.

PCR used 60 Vbeta primers and 13 Jbeta primers. Assay: immunoSEQ multiplex PCR; the TCRdb copy retains only in-frame clones and omits some. The sample consists of about 120,000 clones, about four fifths of them appearing once. In regard to this clone: Its antigen is as yet unknown.

The germline V gene encodes CDR1 SGHAT and CDR2 FQNNGV. The CDR3 length is 13 residues. With V trimmed by 3 bases and J by 6 bases, 4 bases remained unmatched. The source of this sequence is a woman aged 40-49 years in good health and CMV-seronegative. Material for sequencing was PBMCs. The genes are TRBV11-2 and TRBJ1-2, with 7 positions matching TRBD1. The CDR3 sequence: CASSFTGADGYTF. The CDR3 DNA reads as TGTGCCAGCAGCTTTACAGGGGCGGATGGCTACACCTTC.